This TCR beta chain was sequenced for a study of T cell responses to AZD1222 COVID-19 vaccine. J gave up 4 bases and V 6 bases, and 3 bases lay outside the gene matches. Germline V gene lookup returns CDR1 SNHLY and CDR2 FYNNEI. This CDR3 spans 15 amino acids. General study points: Clonal diversity may have been underestimated, and the donors were mostly white British, with more females than males. Nearly half of the spike-specific TCRs reportedly recognize variant regions that carry no mutations.

Concerning this clone itself: Its antigen is still unknown.

Sequenced by immunoSEQ multiplex PCR; TCRdb stores in-frame clones only, minus some. The sample includes approximately 100,000 clones, under 90% of them seen just once. The material sequenced was peripheral blood, taken on day 0 of MenACWY control vaccination. This rearrangement joins TRBV2 to TRBJ2-1; 13 nucleotides match TRBD2. The sequence was obtained from an adult in good health. CDR3 residues: CASREGLAGYNEQFF. In nucleotides, the CDR3 is TGTGCCAGCAGAGAGGGACTAGCGGGATACAATGAGCAGTTCTTC. The whole variable domain, filled in from reference TRBV2 and TRBJ2-1, reads EPEVTQTPSHQVTQMGQEVILRCVPISNHLYFYWYRQILGQKVEFLVSFYNNEISEKSEIFDDQFSVERPDGSNFTLKIRSTKLEDSAMYFCASREGLAGYNEQFFGPGTRLTVL.